This entry describes one TCR beta chain. Antigen: not known. This sample was taken from a study of blood T cells in healthy people across ages. Overall study results and limits: For the donors, CMV status was unknown and possibly confounded expanded clonotype changes.

The use of a sample-barcoded 5' primer and a J-beta primer mix characterized a second PCR of 7 to 11 cycles. Every single cDNA molecule received a tag from a template-switch adaptor with 12 random nucleotides. TCRdb used MiXCR to reprocess the 5' RACE reads, holding one entry per CDR3 protein. Altogether approximately 810,000 distinct CDR3 sequences are present, 25% to 35% being singletons, with the ten largest covering about 18%. This CDR3 has 14 residues. Germline CDR1 reads KGHSH; CDR2 reads LQKENI. The V end lost 3 bases, the J end lost 7 bases, and 12 bases lay between the germline ends. Each sample had at least 7 million PBMCs isolated.

This clonotype originated in a woman aged 80 or over in good health. The chain uses TRBV18 and TRBJ1-4; a possible D gene is TRBD1 (5 bases). Material for sequencing was blood. For the CDR3, the DNA is TGTGCCAGCTCACCCTCTCGGGGGGGTGAAAAACTGTTTTTT. It is translated as CASSPSRGGEKLFF.